The clone carrying this T cell receptor beta chain turned up a few times. The data were taken from a study of blood T cell repertoires in COVID-19. Generated by immunoSEQ multiplex PCR, the TCRdb table keeps only in-frame clones and is missing some. The sample includes about 11,000 clones, 80% to 90% seen only once; the top ten take approximately 11%. The CDR3 totals 19 residues. V dropped 3 bases and J dropped 0 bases, with 23 bases sitting between them. The germline CDR1 and CDR2 sequences are SGHRS and YFSETQ. J is TRBJ2-3 and V is TRBV5-1, with TRBD2 as a possible D gene (6 bases). The sample consisted of peripheral blood. The receptor's source is a human donor in a cohort sampled during active COVID-19. For the CDR3, the DNA is TGCGCCAGCAGCTGGTGGGATAATGTTGGAGGGACTAGCACAGATACGCAGTATTTT. This translates into CASSWWDNVGGTSTDTQYF.